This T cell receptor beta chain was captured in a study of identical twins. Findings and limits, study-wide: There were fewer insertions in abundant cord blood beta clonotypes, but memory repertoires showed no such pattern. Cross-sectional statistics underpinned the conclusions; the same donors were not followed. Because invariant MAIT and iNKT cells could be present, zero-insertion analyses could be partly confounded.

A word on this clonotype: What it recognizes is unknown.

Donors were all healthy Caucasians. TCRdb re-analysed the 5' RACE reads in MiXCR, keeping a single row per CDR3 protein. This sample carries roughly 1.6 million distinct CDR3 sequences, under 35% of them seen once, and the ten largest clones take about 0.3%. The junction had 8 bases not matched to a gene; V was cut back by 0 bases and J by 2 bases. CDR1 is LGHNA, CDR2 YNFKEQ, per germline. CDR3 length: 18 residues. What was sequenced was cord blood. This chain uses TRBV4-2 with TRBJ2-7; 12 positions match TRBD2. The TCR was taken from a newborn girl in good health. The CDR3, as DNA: TGTGCCAGCAGCCAAGATAACCCGACTAGCGGGAGTCCCTACGAGCAGTACTTC. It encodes CASSQDNPTSGSPYEQYF.